These 21 T cell receptor beta chains were all obtained from the same sample, sequenced in a study of blood T cell repertoires in COVID-19. Measured with immunoSEQ multiplex PCR; TCRdb has only the in-frame clones, and not every one. The table has 150,000 to 200,000 clones, about nine tenths seen once. Sequenced material: peripheral blood. These receptors originate from a man aged 35 to 55 with acute or convalescent COVID-19.

The chain couples TRBV10-3 to TRBJ2-3; 9 nucleotides agree with TRBD2. V shed 5 bases and J 4 bases; nucleotides not matched to a gene: 10. The CDR3 spans 16 residues. Germline CDR1 ENHRY, CDR2 SYGVKD. This CDR3 is CAISRPSGDSADTQYF. The CDR3 DNA follows: TGTGCCATCAGTCGACCTAGCGGGGATTCCGCAGATACGCAGTATTTT.

The chain has TRBV3-1 (or the pseudogene TRBV3-2) and TRBJ2-3; D remains unclear. With 1 base removed from V and 2 bases from J, the gap between germline ends came to 7 bases. The CDR3 has 14 amino acids. Germline CDR1 LGHDT, CDR2 YNNKEL (reference sequence). In DNA form, the CDR3 reads TGTGCCAGCAGCCAAGGGCGGTTCACAGATACGCAGTATTTT. This codes for CASSQGRFTDTQYF.

The V and J genes are TRBV23-1 and TRBJ2-7; 10 bases match TRBD1. TRBV23-1 is treated as an ORF (open reading frame) with a function not yet certain. The V segment lost 2 bases and the J segment 3 bases; nucleotides outside the gene matches: 7. This CDR3 spans 16 amino acids. DNA for the CDR3: TGCGCCAGCAGTCAAGGCAACGGGACAGGGGTCTACGAGCAGTACTTC. Translating it yields CASSQGNGTGVYEQYF.

V usage is TRBV29-1 and J usage is TRBJ2-1; D is possibly TRBD1 (6 bases). In germline, CDR1 is SQVTM, CDR2 ANQGSEA. This CDR3 has 13 residues. V was pared by 3 bases and J by 10 bases, with 16 bases between. The CDR3 DNA is TGCAGCGTTGACAGGGGTCTGGTGGGGGAGCAGTTCTTC. Encoded protein: CSVDRGLVGEQFF.

The V gene is TRBV7-3, the J gene TRBJ2-3; D not resolved. The V end lost 4 bases, the J end lost 0 bases, and 14 bases lay between the germline ends. The length of the CDR3 is 16 residues. In germline, CDR1 is SGHTA, CDR2 FQGTGA. The CDR3 spells CASSYVPTTSTDTQYF. The CDR3 nucleotides read TGTGCCAGCAGCTATGTCCCTACGACTAGCACAGATACGCAGTATTTT. The whole variable domain, remainder taken from reference TRBV7-3 and TRBJ2-3, is GAGVSQTPSNKVTEKGKYVELRCDPISGHTALYWYRQSLGQGPEFLIYFQGTGAADDSGLPNDRFFAVRPEGSVSTLKIQRTERGDSAVYLCASSYVPTTSTDTQYFGPGTRLTVL.

V is TRBV10-1 and J is TRBJ2-2, with D possibly matching TRBD2 (6 bases). Between the trimmed V and J ends, which lost 5 bases and 0 bases, there was a span of 10 bases. The CDR3 extends over 15 amino acids. Germline V CDR1 and CDR2: WNHNN, SYGVQD (reference sequence). The CDR3 loop reads CASSWDSSNTGELFF. The CDR3 DNA follows: TGCGCCAGCAGTTGGGACTCCTCGAACACCGGGGAGCTGTTTTTT.

The rearrangement links TRBV28 to TRBJ1-1; D ambiguous. Trimming removed 2 bases from V and 0 bases from J, with 7 bases in between. This CDR3 has 14 residues. Germline V gene lookup returns CDR1 MDHEN and CDR2 SYDVKM. Written as DNA, the CDR3 is TGTGCCAGCAGTTTAGGTCAGATGAACACTGAAGCTTTCTTT. It encodes CASSLGQMNTEAFF.

This chain joins TRBV3-1 (or the pseudogene TRBV3-2) and TRBJ2-6; weak D call: TRBD1 (5 bases). Between the trimmed V and J ends, which lost 2 bases and 2 bases, there was a span of 7 bases. Germline values: CDR1 LGHDT, CDR2 YNNKEL (reference sequence). The CDR3 extends over 15 amino acids. CDR3: CASSQTQAGANVLTF. In DNA form, the CDR3 reads TGTGCCAGCAGCCAAACACAGGCTGGGGCCAACGTCCTGACTTTC.

The chain joins TRBV12-2 to TRBJ2-7; the table's D call TRBD1 went unverified against the DNA. TRBV12-2 is shown as a pseudogene. The CDR3 covers 13 residues. The CDR3 sequence: CASRLVDSYEQYF. The CDR3 region has the DNA TGTGCAAGTCGCTTAGTGGACAGCTACGAGCAGTACTTC.

This chain uses TRBV6-5 with TRBJ1-1; no firm D call. The germline gives CDR1 MNHEY, CDR2 SVGAGI. The V and J ends lost 7 bases and 0 bases respectively, with 15 bases between them. CDR3 size: 15 residues. The CDR3 DNA reads TGTGCCAGCATAACAAAAACAGCTCTGAACACTGAAGCTTTCTTT. This translates into CASITKTALNTEAFF.

The V gene is TRBV3-1 (or the pseudogene TRBV3-2), the J gene TRBJ2-3, with 13 bases fitting TRBD2. Germline CDR1 is LGHDT and CDR2 is YNNKEL (reference sequence). The CDR3 runs 18 residues. Trimming removed 3 bases from V and 2 bases from J; junction bases left unmatched: 8. This CDR3 reads CASSQGLAGRTLTDTQYF. For the CDR3, the DNA is TGTGCCAGCAGCCAGGGACTAGCGGGAAGAACTCTCACAGATACGCAGTATTTT.

V and J are TRBV28 and TRBJ2-5, with 7 bases that match TRBD1. The germline V gene has CDR1 MDHEN and CDR2 SYDVKM. There are 16 residues in the CDR3. The V segment lost 4 bases and the J segment 4 bases; nucleotides outside the gene matches: 12. The CDR3 protein is CASSYPYEGQAETQYF. In nucleotides, the CDR3 is TGTGCCAGCAGTTACCCTTATGAAGGACAGGCAGAGACCCAGTACTTC.

The DNA for the CDR3 is TGTGCCACCTCTGTGAGCGGGGGGCCGGGCACCGGGGAGCTGTTTTTT. Protein: CATSVSGGPGTGELFF. The J gene is TRBJ2-2, the V gene TRBV15; 9 positions match TRBD2. V shed 8 bases, J shed 4 bases, and the junction held 11 bases outside the gene matches. CDR1 and CDR2 (germline): LNHNV, YYDKDF (reference sequence). This CDR3 contains 16 residues.

The chain recombines TRBV18 with TRBJ2-7, with D perhaps matching TRBD2 (6 bases). The length of the CDR3 is 14 residues. V was cut by 2 bases and J by 5 bases, with 13 bases left in between. Germline V gene data show CDR1 as KGHSH and CDR2 as LQKENI. CDR3 DNA: TGTGCCAGCTCACCAGCGGGGAGTCACCACGAGCAGTACTTC. Residues: CASSPAGSHHEQYF.

The J gene is TRBJ2-2, the V gene TRBV28; no definite D call. Germline V gene lookup returns CDR1 MDHEN and CDR2 SYDVKM. The V and J ends lost 7 bases and 4 bases respectively, with 13 bases between them. The CDR3 consists of 14 residues. The CDR3 here is CASTTPASTGELFF. CDR3 bases: TGTGCCAGCACTACTCCCGCGAGCACCGGGGAGCTGTTTTTT.

The CDR3 sequence: CASSQRGGRLKETQYF. The DNA of the CDR3 is TGTGCCAGCAGCCAAAGGGGGGGAAGGCTTAAAGAGACCCAGTACTTC. The V gene is TRBV14, the J gene TRBJ2-5; tentative D call: TRBD2 (7 bases). Trimming stripped 2 bases from V and 3 bases from J, with 16 bases between. This CDR3 comprises 16 residues. Germline CDR1 and CDR2: SGHDN and FVKESK.

V gene TRBV6-2 or TRBV6-3 combines with J gene TRBJ1-5, with 11 bases identical to TRBD1. The ends lost 4 bases at V and 5 bases at J; junction bases unmatched: 4. CDR3 length: 15 amino acids. Germline V gene sequence: CDR1 MNHEY, CDR2 SVGEGT. CDR3 residues: CASSSRDRGYQPQHF. The CDR3 DNA is TGTGCCAGCAGTTCCCGGGACAGGGGGTATCAGCCCCAGCATTTT.

V usage is TRBV10-3 and J usage is TRBJ1-2, with 7 bases that match TRBD1. This CDR3 region has 16 residues. The V and J ends lost 6 bases and 4 bases, in that order; junction bases with no gene match: 14. Germline V lookup: CDR1 ENHRY, CDR2 SYGVKD. In nucleotides, the CDR3 is TGTGCCATCAGGGGGACAGCGGAGAGCCAGGGCTATGGCTACACCTTC. This gives the protein CAIRGTAESQGYGYTF.

The genes are TRBV7-9 and TRBJ1-5; a possible D gene is TRBD1 (5 bases). The germline CDR1 and CDR2 sequences are SEHNR and FQNEAQ (reference sequence). Trimming removed 3 bases at V and 3 bases at J, with 9 bases between. The CDR3 contains 14 residues. CDR3 residues: CASSFPGINQPQHF. As DNA, the CDR3 is TGTGCCAGCAGCTTCCCAGGGATCAATCAGCCCCAGCATTTT.

The chain is built from TRBV28 and TRBJ2-7, with TRBD1 identical over 9 bases. J was trimmed by 2 bases and V by 6 bases; bases with no gene match: 8. From germline, CDR1 is MDHEN and CDR2 SYDVKM. The CDR3 is 15 amino acids. The CDR3 DNA reads as TGTGCCAGCAGCATGGGACAGGGAGGCACCTACGAGCAGTACTTC. Translating it yields CASSMGQGGTYEQYF. Based on the CDR3 plus reference TRBV28 and TRBJ2-7, the full variable domain is DVKVTQSSRYLVKRTGEKVFLECVQDMDHENMFWYRQDPGLGLRLIYFSYDVKMKEKGDIPEGYSVSREKKERFSLILESASTNQTSMYLCASSMGQGGTYEQYFGPGTRLTVT.

The chain has TRBV28 and TRBJ1-6; a possible D gene is TRBD1 (6 bases). From germline, CDR1 is MDHEN and CDR2 SYDVKM. This CDR3 has 17 residues. Trimming took off 4 bases at V and 7 bases at J, with 20 bases between the two ends. CDR3 sequence reads: CASSYQGPGHFNSPLHF. The DNA for the CDR3 is TGTGCCAGCAGTTACCAAGGACCGGGACACTTCAATTCACCCCTCCACTTT.